Sequencing of this T cell receptor beta chain was carried out in a study of T cell responses to AZD1222 COVID-19 vaccine. Study outcomes and limitations: Donors were mostly white British, more females; clonal diversity possibly underestimated.

Germline V CDR1 and CDR2: MNHNY, SVGAGI (reference sequence). J lost 3 bases, V lost 7 bases, and 8 bases had no gene match. The CDR3 extends over 14 amino acids. Worth noting for this clone: Its antigen remains unidentified.

TCRdb's copy holds only in-frame clones and misses some; the assay was immunoSEQ multiplex PCR. Of roughly 150,000 clones detected, around 90% appear once; the ten largest clones hold 0.85% to 1.2%. The TCR originated in an adult who received the AZD1222 COVID-19 vaccine. The chain is built from TRBV6-6 and TRBJ1-2, with TRBD1 matching 7 bases. Sequencing used peripheral blood, obtained 28 days after the second AZD1222 dose. The CDR3 protein is CASTQDRVYYGYTF. The CDR3 DNA is TGTGCCAGCACCCAAGACAGGGTATACTATGGCTACACCTTC.